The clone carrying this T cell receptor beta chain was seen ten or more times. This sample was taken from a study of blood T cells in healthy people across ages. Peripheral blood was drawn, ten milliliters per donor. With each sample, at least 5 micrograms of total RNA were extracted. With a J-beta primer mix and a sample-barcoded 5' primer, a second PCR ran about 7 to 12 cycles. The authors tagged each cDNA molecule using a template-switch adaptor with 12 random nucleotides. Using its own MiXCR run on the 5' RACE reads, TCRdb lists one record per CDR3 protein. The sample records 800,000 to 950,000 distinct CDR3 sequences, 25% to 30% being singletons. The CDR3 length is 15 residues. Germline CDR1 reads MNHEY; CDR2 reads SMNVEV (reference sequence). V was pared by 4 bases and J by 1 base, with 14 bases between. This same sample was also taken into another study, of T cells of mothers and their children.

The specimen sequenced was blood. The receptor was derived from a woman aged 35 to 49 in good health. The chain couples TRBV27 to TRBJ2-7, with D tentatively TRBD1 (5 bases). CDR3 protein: CASSSQTEFSYEQYF. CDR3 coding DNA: TGTGCCAGCAGTTCCCAGACAGAATTTTCCTACGAGCAGTACTTC.